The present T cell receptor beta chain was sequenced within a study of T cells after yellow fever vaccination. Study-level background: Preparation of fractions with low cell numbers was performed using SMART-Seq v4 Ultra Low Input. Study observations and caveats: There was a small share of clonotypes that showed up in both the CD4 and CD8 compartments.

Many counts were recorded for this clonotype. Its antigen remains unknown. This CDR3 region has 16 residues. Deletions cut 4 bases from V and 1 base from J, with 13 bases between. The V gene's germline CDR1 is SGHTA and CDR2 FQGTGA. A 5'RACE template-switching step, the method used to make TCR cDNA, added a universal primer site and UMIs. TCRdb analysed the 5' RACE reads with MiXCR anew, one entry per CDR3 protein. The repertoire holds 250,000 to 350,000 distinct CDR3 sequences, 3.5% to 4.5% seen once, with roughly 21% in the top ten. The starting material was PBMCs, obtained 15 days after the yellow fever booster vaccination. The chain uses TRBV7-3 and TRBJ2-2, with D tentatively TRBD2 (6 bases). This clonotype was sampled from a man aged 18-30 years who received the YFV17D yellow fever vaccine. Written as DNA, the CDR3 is TGTGCCAGCAGCTCCGGGGACTCCTTGAACACCGGGGAGCTGTTTTTT. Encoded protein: CASSSGDSLNTGELFF.